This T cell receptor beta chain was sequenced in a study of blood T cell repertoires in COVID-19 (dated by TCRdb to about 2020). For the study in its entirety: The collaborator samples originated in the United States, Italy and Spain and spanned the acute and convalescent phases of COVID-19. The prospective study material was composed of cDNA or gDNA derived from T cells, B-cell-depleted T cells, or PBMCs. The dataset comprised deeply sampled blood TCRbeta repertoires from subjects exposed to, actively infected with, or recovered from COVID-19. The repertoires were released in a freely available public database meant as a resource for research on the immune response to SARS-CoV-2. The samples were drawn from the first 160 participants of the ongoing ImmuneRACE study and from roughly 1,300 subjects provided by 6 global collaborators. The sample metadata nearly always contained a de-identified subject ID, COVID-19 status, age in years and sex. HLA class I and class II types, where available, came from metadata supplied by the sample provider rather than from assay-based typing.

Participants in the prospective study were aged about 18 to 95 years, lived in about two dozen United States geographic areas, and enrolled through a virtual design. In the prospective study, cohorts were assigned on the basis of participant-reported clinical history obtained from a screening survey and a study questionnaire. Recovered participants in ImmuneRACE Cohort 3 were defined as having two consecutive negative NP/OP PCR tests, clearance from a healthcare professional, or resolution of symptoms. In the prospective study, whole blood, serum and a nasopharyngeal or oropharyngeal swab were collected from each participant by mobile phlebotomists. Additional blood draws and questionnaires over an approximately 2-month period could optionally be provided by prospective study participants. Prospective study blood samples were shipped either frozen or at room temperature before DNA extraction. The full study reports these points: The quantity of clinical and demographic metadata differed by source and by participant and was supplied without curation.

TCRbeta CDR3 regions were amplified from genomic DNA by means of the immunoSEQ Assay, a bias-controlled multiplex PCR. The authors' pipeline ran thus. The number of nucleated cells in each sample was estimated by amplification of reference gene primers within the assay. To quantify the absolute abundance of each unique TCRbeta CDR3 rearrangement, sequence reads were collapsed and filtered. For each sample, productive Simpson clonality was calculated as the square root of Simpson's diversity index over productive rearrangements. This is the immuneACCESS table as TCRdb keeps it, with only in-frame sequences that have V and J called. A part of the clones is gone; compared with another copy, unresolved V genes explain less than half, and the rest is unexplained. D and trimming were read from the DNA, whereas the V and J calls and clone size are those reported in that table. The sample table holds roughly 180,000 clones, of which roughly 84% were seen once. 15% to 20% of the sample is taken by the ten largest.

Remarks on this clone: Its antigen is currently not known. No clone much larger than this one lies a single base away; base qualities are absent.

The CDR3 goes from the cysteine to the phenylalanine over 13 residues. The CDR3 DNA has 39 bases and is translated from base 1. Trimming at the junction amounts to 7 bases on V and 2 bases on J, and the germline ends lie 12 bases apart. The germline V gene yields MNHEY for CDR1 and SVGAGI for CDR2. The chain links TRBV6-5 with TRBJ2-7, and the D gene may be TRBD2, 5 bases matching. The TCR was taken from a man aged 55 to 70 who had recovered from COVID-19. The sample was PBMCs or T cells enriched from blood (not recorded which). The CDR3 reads CASTRAAAYEQYF. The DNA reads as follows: TGTGCCAGCACGCGGGCGGCCGCCTACGAGCAGTACTTC.